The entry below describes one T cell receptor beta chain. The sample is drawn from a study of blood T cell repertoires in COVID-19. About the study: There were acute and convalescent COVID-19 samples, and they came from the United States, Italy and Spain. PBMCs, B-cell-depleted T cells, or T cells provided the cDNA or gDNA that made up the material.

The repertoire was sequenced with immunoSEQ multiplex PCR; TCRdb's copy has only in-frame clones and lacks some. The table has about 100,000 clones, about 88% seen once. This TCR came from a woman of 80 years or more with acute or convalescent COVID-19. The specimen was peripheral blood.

CDR3 residues: CASGFFGGETQYF. DNA for the CDR3: TGTGCTAGTGGTTTTTTTGGCGGGGAGACCCAGTACTTC. The chain combines TRBV12-5 with TRBJ2-5; D might be TRBD2 (5 bases). V gave up 3 bases and J gave up 5 bases, with 10 bases separating them. The CDR3 extends over 13 amino acids. Germline V gene sequence: CDR1 LGHNT, CDR2 FRNRAP.